This T cell receptor (beta chain) was sequenced for a study of CD8+CD57+ T cells in acquired aplastic anemia. Germline CDR1 ENHRY, CDR2 SYGVKD. The CDR3 is made up of 16 amino acids. Trimming removed 10 bases from V and 0 bases from J, with 21 bases in between. Ten or more counts support this clonotype. Antigen: not known. Findings of the study overall: Patients and controls had CD8+ Simpson's diversity values that were not significantly distinct. Patients and controls shared roughly 28 CD8+ CDR3 sequences, which appeared highly expressed in patients and within their immunodominant clones.

For sequencing, patients were chosen who had shown expansion of CD8+CD57+ cells by flow cytometry. At the time of blood sampling, patients had not yet received any therapy. Genomic DNA templated the TCR beta VDJ and CDR3 profiling. MiXCR, applied by TCRdb to the reads, yields one record per CDR3 protein. The repertoire holds about half a million distinct CDR3 sequences, with around 33% as singletons. This chain links TRBV10-3 with TRBJ2-5, with a possible D match to TRBD1 (6 bases). This clonotype was sampled from a human donor with aplastic anemia. Source material: sorted CD4+, CD8+, or CD8+CD57+ T cells (not recorded which) from PBMCs. CDR3 loop: CANVRVSGANQETQYF. The CDR3 coding sequence is TGTGCCAACGTCCGAGTATCAGGGGCGAACCAAGAGACCCAGTACTTC.